This TCR beta chain was found in a study of long-term antiretroviral therapy in people with HIV. Survey-level immunoSEQ v3.0 assays were run. Here immunoSEQ multiplex PCR was the method, and the copy in TCRdb shows in-frame clones only, minus some. The repertoire holds under 45,000 clones, with 80% to 90% as singletons. In regard to this clone: Its target is not known.

Overall study results and limits: The clones with expansion before ART were dominant in the repertoire at all time points.

Germline lookup yields CDR1 SGHNT and CDR2 YENEEA. Trimming took off 1 base at V and 1 base at J, with 10 bases between the two ends. The CDR3 consists of 15 residues. The chain recombines TRBV11-3 with TRBJ2-5, with D perhaps matching TRBD1 (5 bases). The source was unsorted PBMCs, collected just under 2.9 years before starting antiretroviral therapy. The TCR was taken from a woman aged 30 to 39 with HIV. CDR3 nucleotide sequence: TGTGCCAGCAGCTTAGGTGACAGTGCCCAAGAGACCCAGTACTTC. Amino acid sequence: CASSLGDSAQETQYF.